Following are 16 T cell receptor beta chains from one sample sequenced in a study of T cell repertoires in ileal Crohn's disease. The protocol was immunoSEQ multiplex PCR, while the TCRdb copy is restricted to in-frame clones and leaves out a portion. The sample lists roughly 7,300 clones; approximately 92% were seen once. The sequencing sample was made of ileal tissue. Receptors were obtained from an adult with Crohn's disease.

The genes are TRBV7-3 and TRBJ1-1; D is unclear. The CDR3 loop spans 13 amino acids. Germline CDR1 reads SGHTA; CDR2 reads FQGTGA. Trimming stripped 2 bases from V and 1 base from J, with 5 bases between. This CDR3 is CASSLWRNTEAFF. The CDR3 bases are TGTGCCAGCAGCTTATGGAGGAACACTGAAGCTTTCTTT.

The chain recombines TRBV5-5 with TRBJ2-2; D gene uncertain. V lost 5 bases and J 0 bases, leaving 8 bases between the germline ends. Germline V gene data show CDR1 as SGHKS and CDR2 as YYEKEE (reference sequence). This CDR3 is built from 14 residues. This CDR3 is CASRPLSNTGELFF. CDR3 DNA sequence: TGTGCCAGCAGACCACTATCGAACACCGGGGAGCTGTTTTTT.

This rearrangement joins TRBV7-3 to TRBJ2-3, with TRBD1 matching over 7 bases. In germline, CDR1 is SGHTA, CDR2 FQGTGA. The CDR3 totals 18 residues. The ends lost 4 bases at V and 6 bases at J; junction bases unmatched: 19. CDR3 residues: CASSSRGRATSTGDTQYF. DNA of the CDR3: TGTGCCAGCAGCTCCAGGGGACGAGCGACCTCGACAGGGGATACGCAGTATTTT. Full variable domain (outside the CDR3, taken from reference TRBV7-3 and TRBJ2-3): GAGVSQTPSNKVTEKGKYVELRCDPISGHTALYWYRQSLGQGPEFLIYFQGTGAADDSGLPNDRFFAVRPEGSVSTLKIQRTERGDSAVYLCASSSRGRATSTGDTQYFGPGTRLTVL.

This clone was observed a few times. The rearrangement joins TRBV29-1 to TRBJ1-1; a possible D gene is TRBD1 (6 bases). Germline-derived CDR1 and CDR2 are SQVTM and ANQGSEA. Trimming cost V 4 bases and J 7 bases, with 13 bases left between them. The CDR3 has 12 amino acids. CDR3 protein: CSVAGEPFEAFF. CDR3 nucleotides: TGCAGCGTTGCAGGGGAGCCCTTTGAAGCTTTCTTT. The variable domain in full, with the rest retrieved from reference TRBV29-1 and TRBJ1-1, is SAVISQKPSRDICQRGTSLTIQCQVDSQVTMMFWYRQQPGQSLTLIATANQGSEATYESGFVIDKFPISRPNLTFSTLTVSNMSPEDSSIYLCSVAGEPFEAFFGQGTRLTVV.

The genes are TRBV6-4 and TRBJ2-2, with 11 bases matching TRBD1. The CDR3 covers 15 residues. Germline V gene data show CDR1 as MRHNA and CDR2 as SNTAGT. V lost 5 bases and J lost 6; bases outside the gene matches: 5. The CDR3 region has the DNA TGTGCCAGCAGTAAGGACAGGGGGCTGTCCGGGGAGCTGTTTTTT. Protein: CASSKDRGLSGELFF.

The V call is TRBV9, the J call TRBJ1-2, with TRBD1 identical over 11 bases. V gave up 3 bases and J gave up 1 base; unmatched junction bases: 8. The germline V gene encodes CDR1 SGDLS and CDR2 YYNGEE. The CDR3 has 17 amino acids. CDR3 in DNA: TGTGCCAGCAGCGCATCCGGGACAGGGGGTAGTAACTATGGCTACACCTTC. This gives the protein CASSASGTGGSNYGYTF.

The chain carries TRBV11-2 and TRBJ1-2, with D possibly matching TRBD1 (5 bases). The CDR3 is 15 residues long. V gave up 3 bases and J gave up 5 bases, with 16 bases separating them. Germline V gene data show CDR1 as SGHAT and CDR2 as FQNNGV. The CDR3 coding sequence is TGTGCCAGCAGCTTGGATCCGAAAGGGGTTTATGGCTACACCTTC. Its translation: CASSLDPKGVYGYTF.

V gene TRBV5-1 combines with J gene TRBJ1-4, with 10 nucleotides matching TRBD1. V was clipped by 0 bases and J by 10 bases; unmatched bases: 6. The CDR3 loop spans 15 amino acids. Looked up from germline, CDR1 is SGHRS and CDR2 is YFSETQ. The DNA for the CDR3 is TGCGCCAGCAGCTTGGCCCGTGGACAGGGGGGAAAACTGTTTTTT. Amino acid sequence: CASSLARGQGGKLFF.

The CDR3 bases are TGTGCCAGCAGGAAAGGGACTAGCGGGGTCGGCGAGCAGTACTTC. This codes for CASRKGTSGVGEQYF. The chain combines TRBV5-6 with TRBJ2-7; 13 nucleotides align to TRBD2. The V gene's germline CDR1 is SGHDT and CDR2 YYEEEE. With 5 bases clipped from V and 6 bases from J, the junction kept 8 bases outside the gene matches. CDR3 length: 15 amino acids.

This sequence joins TRBV6-4 and TRBJ2-7, with D perhaps matching TRBD2 (6 bases). Per the germline V gene, CDR1 is MRHNA and CDR2 is SNTAGT. Trimming pared 2 bases from V and 4 bases from J, leaving 39 bases between. This CDR3 comprises 23 residues. In DNA form, the CDR3 reads TGTGCCAGCAGTGACCGGGCGGGGACCCACCAGAAAAACCAACTAGGTTGCCTATACGAGCAGTACTTC. Encoded protein: CASSDRAGTHQKNQLGCLYEQYF.

The chain combines TRBV5-6 with TRBJ2-1; D uncertain. The CDR3 runs 12 residues. Trimming took off 3 bases at V and 10 bases at J, with 11 bases between the two ends. Looked up from germline, CDR1 is SGHDT and CDR2 is YYEEEE. The CDR3 is CASSWSSHEQFF. The DNA for the CDR3 is TGTGCCAGCAGCTGGTCCAGTCACGAGCAGTTCTTC.

On this clone itself: One end of the junction fails to match germline, which may point to a read error. J is TRBJ2-1 and V is TRBV28, with unresolved D. Germline CDR1 MDHEN, CDR2 SYDVKM. CDR3 length: 15 residues. Here the CDR3 DNA reads TGTGCCAGCAGTTCCCCCCCTCAGGCTTACAATGGGCAGTTCTTC. Translated, it gives CASSSPPQAYNGQFF.

This clone has only one observation. The chain is built from TRBV5-1 and TRBJ2-7, with TRBD1 matching 7 bases. The germline CDR1 and CDR2 sequences are SGHRS and YFSETQ. The junction had 7 bases not matched to a gene; V was cut back by 1 base and J by 3 bases. The length of the CDR3 is 15 residues. In nucleotides, the CDR3 is TGCGCCAGCAGCTTGATAATGCAGGGGGTCTACGAGCAGTACTTC. It is translated as CASSLIMQGVYEQYF.

V and J are TRBV6-6 and TRBJ1-4; perhaps TRBD1 as D (6 bases). Germline V gene sequence: CDR1 MNHNY, CDR2 SVGAGI (reference sequence). The CDR3 is made up of 14 amino acids. V gave up 7 bases and J gave up 11 bases, with 20 bases separating them. The CDR3 region has the DNA TGTGCCAGCACCCAAACGGGGGGCTATGGGAAACTGTTTTTT. It is translated as CASTQTGGYGKLFF.

The genes are TRBV11-2 and TRBJ1-4, with 11 bases fitting TRBD1. Germline V gene data show CDR1 as SGHAT and CDR2 as FQNNGV. The CDR3 sequence is 15 residues long. Trimming removed 4 bases from V and 8 bases from J; junction bases left unmatched: 6. The CDR3 is CASSSDRGLGEKLFF. The CDR3 nucleotides are TGTGCCAGCAGCTCGGACAGGGGGCTAGGGGAAAAACTGTTTTTT.

This clone was found once. J is TRBJ1-4 and V is TRBV30; D might be TRBD1 (5 bases). Per the germline V gene, CDR1 is GTSNPN and CDR2 is SVGIG (reference sequence). The germline V and J ends were trimmed by 2 bases and 3 bases, with 7 bases remaining between them. This CDR3 is built from 13 residues. CDR3 region: CAWSRGANEKLFF. In nucleotides, the CDR3 is TGTGCCTGGAGTCGGGGGGCTAATGAAAAACTGTTTTTT.